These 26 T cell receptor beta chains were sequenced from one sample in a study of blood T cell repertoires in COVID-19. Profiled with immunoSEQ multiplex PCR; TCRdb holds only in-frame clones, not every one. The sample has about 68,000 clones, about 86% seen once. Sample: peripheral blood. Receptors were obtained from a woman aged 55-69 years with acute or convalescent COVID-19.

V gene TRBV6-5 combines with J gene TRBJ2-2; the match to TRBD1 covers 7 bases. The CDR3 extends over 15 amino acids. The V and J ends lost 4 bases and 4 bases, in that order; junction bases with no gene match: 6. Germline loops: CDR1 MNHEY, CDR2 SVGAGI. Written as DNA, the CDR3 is TGTGCCAGCAGTTCCGGGACAGTGGTCACCGGGGAGCTGTTTTTT. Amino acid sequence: CASSSGTVVTGELFF.

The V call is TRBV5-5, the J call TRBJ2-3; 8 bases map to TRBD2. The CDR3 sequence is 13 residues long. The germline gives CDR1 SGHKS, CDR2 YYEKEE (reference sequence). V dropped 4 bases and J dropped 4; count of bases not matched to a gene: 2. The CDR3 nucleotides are TGTGCCAGCAGCCTCGGGGGGGCAGATACGCAGTATTTT. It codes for CASSLGGADTQYF.

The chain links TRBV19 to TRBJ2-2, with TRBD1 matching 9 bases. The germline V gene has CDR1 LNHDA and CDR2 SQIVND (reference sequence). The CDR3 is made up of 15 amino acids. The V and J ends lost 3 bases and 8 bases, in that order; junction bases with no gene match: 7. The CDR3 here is CASSMGQGGPGELFF. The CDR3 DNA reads TGTGCCAGTAGTATGGGACAGGGCGGGCCGGGGGAGCTGTTTTTT.

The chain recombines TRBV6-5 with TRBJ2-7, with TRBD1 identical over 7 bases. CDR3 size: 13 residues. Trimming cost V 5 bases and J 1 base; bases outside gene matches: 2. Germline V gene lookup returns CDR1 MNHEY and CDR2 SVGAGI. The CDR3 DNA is TGTGCCAGCAGTCGACAGGGTTCCTACGAGCAGTACTTC. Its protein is CASSRQGSYEQYF.

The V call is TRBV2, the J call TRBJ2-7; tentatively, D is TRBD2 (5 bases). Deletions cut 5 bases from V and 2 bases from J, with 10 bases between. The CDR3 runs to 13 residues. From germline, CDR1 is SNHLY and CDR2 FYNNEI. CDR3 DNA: TGTGCCAGCAGTCCTAGCATTGCCTACGAGCAGTACTTC. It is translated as CASSPSIAYEQYF.

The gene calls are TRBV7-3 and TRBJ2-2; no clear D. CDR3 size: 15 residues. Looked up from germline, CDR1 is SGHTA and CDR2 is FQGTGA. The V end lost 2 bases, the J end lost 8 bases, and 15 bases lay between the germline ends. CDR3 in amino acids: CASSLSGLPLGELFF. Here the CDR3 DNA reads TGTGCCAGCAGCTTATCCGGTCTCCCCTTGGGGGAGCTGTTTTTT.

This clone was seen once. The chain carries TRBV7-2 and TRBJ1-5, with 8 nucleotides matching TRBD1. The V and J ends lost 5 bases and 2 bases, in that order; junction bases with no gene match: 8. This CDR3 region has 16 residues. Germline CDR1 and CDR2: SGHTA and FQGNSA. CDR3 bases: TGTGCCAGCAGCCTTGGACAGGGTGCCGGCAATCAGCCCCAGCATTTT. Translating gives CASSLGQGAGNQPQHF.

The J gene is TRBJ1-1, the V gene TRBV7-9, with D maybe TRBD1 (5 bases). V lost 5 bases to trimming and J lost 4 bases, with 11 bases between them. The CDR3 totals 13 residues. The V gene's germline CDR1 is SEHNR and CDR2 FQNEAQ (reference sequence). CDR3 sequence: CASSNHGGTEAFF. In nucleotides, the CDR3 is TGTGCCAGCAGCAATCACGGGGGCACTGAAGCTTTCTTT.

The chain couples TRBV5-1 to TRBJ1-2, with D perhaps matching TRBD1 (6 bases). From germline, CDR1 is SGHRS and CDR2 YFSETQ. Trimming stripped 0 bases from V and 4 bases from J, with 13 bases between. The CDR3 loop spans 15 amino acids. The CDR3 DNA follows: TGCGCCAGCAGCTTGGAGGGGGGGTCCGCCTATGGCTACACCTTC. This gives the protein CASSLEGGSAYGYTF.

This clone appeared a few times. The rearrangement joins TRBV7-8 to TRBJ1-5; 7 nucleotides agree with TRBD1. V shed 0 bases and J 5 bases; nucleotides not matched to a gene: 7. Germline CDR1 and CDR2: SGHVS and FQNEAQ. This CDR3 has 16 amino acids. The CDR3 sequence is CASSLARGLEYQPQHF. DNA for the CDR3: TGTGCCAGCAGCTTAGCCAGGGGGTTGGAGTATCAGCCCCAGCATTTT.

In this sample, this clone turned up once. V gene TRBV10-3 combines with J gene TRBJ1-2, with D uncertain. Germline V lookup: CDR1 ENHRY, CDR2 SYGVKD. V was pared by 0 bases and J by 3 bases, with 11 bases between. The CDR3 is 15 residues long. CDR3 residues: CAISESSPEDYGYTF. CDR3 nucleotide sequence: TGTGCCATCAGTGAGTCAAGCCCCGAGGACTATGGCTACACCTTC.

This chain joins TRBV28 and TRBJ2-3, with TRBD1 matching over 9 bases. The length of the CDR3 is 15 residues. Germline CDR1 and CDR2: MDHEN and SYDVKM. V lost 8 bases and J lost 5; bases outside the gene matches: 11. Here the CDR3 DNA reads TGTGCCAGCCTTTCCCAGCAGACAGGGGGAGATACGCAGTATTTT. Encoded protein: CASLSQQTGGDTQYF. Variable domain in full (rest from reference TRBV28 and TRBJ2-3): DVKVTQSSRYLVKRTGEKVFLECVQDMDHENMFWYRQDPGLGLRLIYFSYDVKMKEKGDIPEGYSVSREKKERFSLILESASTNQTSMYLCASLSQQTGGDTQYFGPGTRLTVL.

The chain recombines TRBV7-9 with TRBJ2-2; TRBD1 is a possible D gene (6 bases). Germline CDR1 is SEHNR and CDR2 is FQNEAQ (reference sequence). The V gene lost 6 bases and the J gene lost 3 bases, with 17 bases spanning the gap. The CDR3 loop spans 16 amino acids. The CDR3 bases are TGTGCCAGCAGTCATCCAGGGGAAATATACACCGGGGAGCTGTTTTTT. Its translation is CASSHPGEIYTGELFF.

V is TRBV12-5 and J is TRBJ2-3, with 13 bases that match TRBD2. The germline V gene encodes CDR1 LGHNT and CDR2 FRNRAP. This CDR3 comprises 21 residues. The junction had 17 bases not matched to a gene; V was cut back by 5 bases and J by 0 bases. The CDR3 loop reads CASGLQVLPGLAGRSTDTQYF. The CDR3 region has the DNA TGTGCTAGTGGTCTGCAGGTCCTCCCGGGACTAGCGGGACGTAGCACAGATACGCAGTATTTT.

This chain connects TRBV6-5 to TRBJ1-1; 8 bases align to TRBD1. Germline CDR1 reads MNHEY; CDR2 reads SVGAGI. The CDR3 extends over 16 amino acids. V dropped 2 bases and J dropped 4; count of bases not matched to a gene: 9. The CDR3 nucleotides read TGTGCCAGCAGTTACGTCGCAGGGGGCTGGGCCACTGAAGCTTTCTTT. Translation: CASSYVAGGWATEAFF.

DNA of the CDR3: TGTGCCAGCAGCCAAGTATCAATTAGCGGGGGGCTCCAAGAGACCCAGTACTTC. Protein: CASSQVSISGGLQETQYF. The chain joins TRBV4-2 to TRBJ2-5, with 10 bases lining up with TRBD2. Germline values: CDR1 LGHNA, CDR2 YNFKEQ. V dropped 1 base and J dropped 1; count of bases not matched to a gene: 9. The CDR3 is made up of 18 amino acids.

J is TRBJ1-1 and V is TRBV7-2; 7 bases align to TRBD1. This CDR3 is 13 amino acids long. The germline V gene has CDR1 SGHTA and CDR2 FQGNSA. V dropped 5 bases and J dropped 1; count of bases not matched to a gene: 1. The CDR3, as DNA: TGTGCCAGCAGCCGGGACAGGAACACTGAAGCTTTCTTT. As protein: CASSRDRNTEAFF.

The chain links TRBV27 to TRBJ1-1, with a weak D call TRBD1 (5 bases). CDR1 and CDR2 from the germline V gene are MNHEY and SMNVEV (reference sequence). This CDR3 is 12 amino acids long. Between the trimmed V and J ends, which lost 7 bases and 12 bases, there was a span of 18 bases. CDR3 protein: CASKAGQSGTFF. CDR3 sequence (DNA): TGTGCCAGCAAGGCAGGGCAAAGTGGAACTTTCTTT.

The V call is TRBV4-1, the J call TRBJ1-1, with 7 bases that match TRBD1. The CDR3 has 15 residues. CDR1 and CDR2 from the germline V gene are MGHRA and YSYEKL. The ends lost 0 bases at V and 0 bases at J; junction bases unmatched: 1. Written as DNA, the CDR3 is TGCGCCAGCAGCCAAGATCAGGGGGTGAACACTGAAGCTTTCTTT. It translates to CASSQDQGVNTEAFF.

The CDR3 sequence: CASSSHPLAEMETQYF. The CDR3 DNA sequence: TGTGCCAGCAGCTCCCATCCCCTAGCGGAAATGGAGACCCAGTACTTC. The gene calls are TRBV11-1 and TRBJ2-5; 7 nucleotides line up with TRBD2. The CDR3 loop spans 16 amino acids. Germline lookup yields CDR1 SGHAT and CDR2 FQDESV (reference sequence). V shed 4 bases and J 5 bases; nucleotides not matched to a gene: 13.

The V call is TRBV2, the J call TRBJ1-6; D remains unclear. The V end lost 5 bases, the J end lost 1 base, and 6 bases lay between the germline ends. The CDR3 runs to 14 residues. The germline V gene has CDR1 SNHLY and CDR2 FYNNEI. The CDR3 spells CASSPGSYNSPLHF. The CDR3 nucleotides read TGTGCCAGCAGTCCGGGTTCCTATAATTCACCCCTCCACTTT.

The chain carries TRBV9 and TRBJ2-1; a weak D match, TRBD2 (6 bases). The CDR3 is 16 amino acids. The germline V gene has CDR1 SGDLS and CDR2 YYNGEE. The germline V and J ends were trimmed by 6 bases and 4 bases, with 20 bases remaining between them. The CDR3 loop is CASTPGGASEYNEQFF. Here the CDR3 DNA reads TGTGCCAGCACCCCGGGCGGGGCTTCTGAATACAATGAGCAGTTCTTC.

The CDR3 sequence is CATSALTQGLGETQYF. The CDR3 nucleotides are TGTGCCACCAGTGCCCTGACACAGGGGCTAGGGGAGACCCAGTACTTC. The chain couples TRBV24-1 to TRBJ2-5, with TRBD1 identical over 7 bases. The CDR3 has 16 amino acids. Germline V gene lookup returns CDR1 KGHDR and CDR2 SFDVKD. Trimming took 5 bases from V and 5 from J; bases not matched to a gene: 13.

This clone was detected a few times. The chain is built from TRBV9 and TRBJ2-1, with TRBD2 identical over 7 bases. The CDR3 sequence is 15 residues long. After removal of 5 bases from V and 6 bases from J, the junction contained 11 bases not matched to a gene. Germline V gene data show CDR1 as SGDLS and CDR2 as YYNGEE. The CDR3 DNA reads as TGTGCCAGCAGAGTACTAGCGCAGCCAACCAATGAGCAGTTCTTC. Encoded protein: CASRVLAQPTNEQFF.

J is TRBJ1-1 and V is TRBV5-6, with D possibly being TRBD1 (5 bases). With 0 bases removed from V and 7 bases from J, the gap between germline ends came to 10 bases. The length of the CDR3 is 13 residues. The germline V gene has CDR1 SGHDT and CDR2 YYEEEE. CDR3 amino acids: CASSLGQHDEAFF. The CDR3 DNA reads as TGTGCCAGCAGCTTGGGACAGCATGATGAAGCTTTCTTT.

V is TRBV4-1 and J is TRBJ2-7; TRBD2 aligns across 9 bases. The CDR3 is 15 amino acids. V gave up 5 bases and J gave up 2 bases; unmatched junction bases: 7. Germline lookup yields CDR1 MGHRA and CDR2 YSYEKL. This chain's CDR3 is CASSSISGSTYEQYF. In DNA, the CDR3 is TGCGCCAGCAGCAGCATTAGCGGGAGCACCTACGAGCAGTACTTC.